Listed below are T cell receptor beta chains from one sample, sequenced in a study of cytomegalovirus exposure and HLA in healthy donors. The table came from immunoSEQ multiplex PCR; TCRdb's copy has only in-frame clones and leaves some out. The data show some 84,000 clones, 60% to 80% seen once. Sequences were obtained from PBMCs. The receptors shown here come from a boy aged 10-17 years in good health and CMV-seronegative. CDR3s include the opening cysteine and the closing phenylalanine or tryptophan. Each record gives: J gene, V gene, D gene, clone size, CDR3 protein, CDR3 DNA. The D gene is left open where the match is weak. Size is omitted from some rows. Given values are once, few, many or a class for expanded clones.

>TRBJ1-1|TRBV5-1|TRBD1|few
CASSPDRVGAAAFF
TGCGCCAGCAGCCCGGACAGGGTGGGAGCGGCTGCTTTCTTT
>TRBJ2-1|TRBV28|-|-
CASSPREGAYNEQFF
TGTGCCAGCAGTCCTCGGGAAGGTGCCTACAATGAGCAGTTCTTC
>TRBJ2-7|TRBV5-6|-|few
CASSSGQNPYEQYF
TGTGCCAGCAGCTCCGGACAGAACCCCTACGAGCAGTACTTC
>TRBJ1-1|TRBV20-1|-|-
CSASRTEAFF
TGCAGTGCTAGTCGCACTGAAGCTTTCTTT
>TRBJ2-3|TRBV4-1|-|-
CASSYPGTSMTDTQYF
TGCGCCAGCAGTTATCCTGGAACTAGTATGACGGATACGCAGTATTTT
>TRBJ2-1|TRBV29-1|-|-
CSVEDRSGVLTTNEQFF
TGCAGCGTTGAAGATCGGTCCGGCGTCCTGACTACCAATGAGCAGTTCTTC
>TRBJ1-1|TRBV5-1|-|once
CASSQGTSDKAFF
TGCGCCAGCAGTCAGGGGACGAGCGATAAAGCTTTCTTT
>TRBJ2-3|TRBV6-4|-|-
CASRETGSTDTQYF
TGTGCCAGCAGGGAGACAGGAAGCACAGATACGCAGTATTTT
>TRBJ1-6|TRBV28|TRBD1|-
CASSPQGAEGSPLHF
TGTGCCAGCAGTCCGCAGGGGGCTGAAGGTTCACCCCTCCACTTT
>TRBJ1-5|TRBV28|-|-
CASGGDSNQPQHF
TGTGCCAGCGGTGGAGATAGCAATCAGCCCCAGCATTTT
>TRBJ1-2|TRBV5-4|-|-
CASSLIGDSSPNYGYTF
TGTGCCAGCAGCTTAATAGGAGACAGCTCTCCTAACTATGGCTACACCTTC
>TRBJ2-2|TRBV4-3|TRBD2|-
CASSQASGLAGNTGELFF
TGCGCCAGCAGCCAAGCATCGGGACTAGCGGGAAACACCGGGGAGCTGTTTTTT
>TRBJ2-6|TRBV4-1|TRBD1|-
CASSQTGIVLYGANVLTF
TGCGCCAGCAGCCAGACAGGGATTGTACTATATGGGGCCAACGTCCTGACTTTC